This T cell receptor (beta chain) emerged from a study of vaccination and CD4 T cells after COVID-19. Study-wide context: Sampling after COVID took place at a median of about 98 days (range 35 to 161) following diagnosis.

An Oncomine TCR Beta short-read assay was used to sequence the DNA from cultured CD4+ T cells. Genomic DNA was isolated from cultured CD4+ T cells. One entry per CDR3 protein, called by TCRdb with MiXCR from the PCR reads. The repertoire holds 3,000 or so distinct CDR3 sequences, with 20% to 25% as singletons. As concerns this clonotype: Its specificity is not known.

Treatment of the sample: approximately nine-day PBMC culture with coronavirus spike peptide pools or control peptides (ViraFEST assay). Dates of PCR positivity, March to December 2020, preceded the US Alpha, Beta and Delta variants. The sequenced sample was CD4+ T cells from blood, cultured in vitro. The TCR comes from a human donor who had recovered from COVID-19.

This chain's CDR3 is CASSLVPPPGEAFF. The CDR3 DNA reads TGTGCCAGCAGCTTAGTGCCGCCTCCCGGTGAAGCTTTCTTT. The V and J genes are TRBV7-8 and TRBJ1-1, with no clear D. Trimming removed 1 base from V and 7 bases from J, with 13 bases in between. From germline, CDR1 is SGHVS and CDR2 FQNEAQ. The CDR3 is 14 amino acids.